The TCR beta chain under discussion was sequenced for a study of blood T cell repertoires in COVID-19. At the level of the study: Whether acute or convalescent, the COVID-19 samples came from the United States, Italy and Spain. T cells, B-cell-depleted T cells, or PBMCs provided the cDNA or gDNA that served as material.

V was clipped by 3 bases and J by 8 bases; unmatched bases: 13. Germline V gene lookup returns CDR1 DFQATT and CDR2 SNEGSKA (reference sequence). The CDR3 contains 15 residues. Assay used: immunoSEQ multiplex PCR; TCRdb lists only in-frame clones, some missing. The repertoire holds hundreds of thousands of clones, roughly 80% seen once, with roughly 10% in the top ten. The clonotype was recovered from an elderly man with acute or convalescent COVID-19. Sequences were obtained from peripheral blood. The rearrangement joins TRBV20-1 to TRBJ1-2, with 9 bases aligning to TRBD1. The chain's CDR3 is CSASGGQGSRVGYTF. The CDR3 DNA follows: TGCAGTGCTAGTGGGGGACAGGGAAGTAGAGTCGGCTACACCTTC.